This TCR beta chain appears in the sequencing data of a study of beta chain features in type 1 diabetes. Germline V gene sequence: CDR1 SGHRS, CDR2 YFSETQ. V lost 2 bases and J lost 0; bases outside the gene matches: 10. The length of the CDR3 is 19 residues. Study-level points and caveats: The study found that naive, central memory and Treg TCRB repertoires appeared more similar in patients than in healthy donors.

Sequencing targeted expressed TCRB transcripts, as all isolated RNA had been reverse transcribed. Profiled with immunoSEQ multiplex PCR; TCRdb holds only in-frame clones, not every one. There are more than 300,000 clones in the sample; about 14% occur only once, and about 0.018% lies in the top ten. CD45RO/CCR7/CD25/CD127/CD95/CD27 staining was used to isolate CD4+ naive, central memory, regulatory and stem cell-like memory cells by sorting. Purity of each sorted population was above 95%. This clone was observed a few times. The antigen remains unidentified. The material sequenced was naive CD4+ T cells from blood. The J gene is TRBJ2-2, the V gene TRBV5-1; 10 bases map to TRBD2. The clonotype originates from a young woman in good health. In DNA form, the CDR3 reads TGCGCCAGCAGCTTTTTAGCGGGAGGCTTACGCGCGAACACCGGGGAGCTGTTTTTT. As protein: CASSFLAGGLRANTGELFF.